This T cell receptor beta chain was retrieved from a study of Ad26.COV2.S vaccination and SARS-CoV-2 variants. Study information: Sample donor was a member of the COV1001 Ad26.COV2.S trial arm.

Profiled with immunoSEQ multiplex PCR; TCRdb holds only in-frame clones, not every one. The table shows some 450,000 clones, with 80% to 95% occurring only once. Trimming removed 0 bases at V and 4 bases at J, with 9 bases between. Germline CDR1 is SGHRS and CDR2 is YFSETQ. This CDR3 spans 14 amino acids. The treatment denotes: around 19 received Ad26.COV2.S at low or high dose, single or two shots; 5 received placebo; per-sample allocation not given. Sampling occurred on day 63 after the first vaccine or placebo injection. The specimen comprised peripheral blood, sampled in a trial of Ad26.COV2.S vaccine versus placebo. This sequence originates from a person between 18 and 59 years old who received the Ad26.COV2.S COVID-19 vaccine or a placebo. The chain employs TRBV5-1 and TRBJ2-3; unclear D gene. CDR3 in amino acids: CASSLGVVADTQYF. The DNA of the CDR3 is TGCGCCAGCAGCTTGGGAGTTGTAGCAGATACGCAGTATTTT.